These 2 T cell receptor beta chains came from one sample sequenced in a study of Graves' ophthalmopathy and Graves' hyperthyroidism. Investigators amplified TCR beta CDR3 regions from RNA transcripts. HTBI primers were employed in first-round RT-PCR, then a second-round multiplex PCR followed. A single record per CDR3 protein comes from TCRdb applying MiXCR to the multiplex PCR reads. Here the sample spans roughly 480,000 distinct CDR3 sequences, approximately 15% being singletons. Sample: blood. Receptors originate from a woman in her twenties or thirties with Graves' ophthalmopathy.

CDR3 nucleotides: TGTGCCAGCAGTTACTCGAGTGGGGCAGCCGGAGGGTCACCCCTCCACTTT. This gives the protein CASSYSSGAAGGSPLHF. The V and J genes are TRBV6-5 and TRBJ1-6; perhaps TRBD1 as D (5 bases). CDR1 and CDR2 (germline): MNHEY, SVGAGI. The germline V and J ends were trimmed by 0 bases and 10 bases, with 19 bases remaining between them. CDR3 size: 17 residues.

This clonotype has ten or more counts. Here the CDR3 DNA reads TGTGCCACCAGCACCACAGGCTACGAGCAGTACTTC. This gives the protein CATSTTGYEQYF. The chain combines TRBV15 with TRBJ2-7, with D possibly being TRBD1 (5 bases). Trimming removed 4 bases at V and 3 bases at J, with 7 bases between. Germline V gene sequence: CDR1 LNHNV, CDR2 YYDKDF (reference sequence). CDR3 length equals 12 residues.